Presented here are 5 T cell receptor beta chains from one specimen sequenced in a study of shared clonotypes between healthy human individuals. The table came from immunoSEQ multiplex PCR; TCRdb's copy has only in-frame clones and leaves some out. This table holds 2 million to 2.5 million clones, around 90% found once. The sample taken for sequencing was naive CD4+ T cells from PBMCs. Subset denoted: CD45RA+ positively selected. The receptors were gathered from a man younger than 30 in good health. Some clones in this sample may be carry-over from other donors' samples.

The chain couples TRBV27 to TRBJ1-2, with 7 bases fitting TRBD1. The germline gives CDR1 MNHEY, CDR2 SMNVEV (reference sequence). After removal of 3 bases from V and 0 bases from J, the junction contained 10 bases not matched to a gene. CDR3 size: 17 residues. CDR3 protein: CASSFAGGRGPNYGYTF. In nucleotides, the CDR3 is TGTGCCAGCAGTTTCGCAGGGGGAAGGGGGCCTAACTATGGCTACACCTTC.

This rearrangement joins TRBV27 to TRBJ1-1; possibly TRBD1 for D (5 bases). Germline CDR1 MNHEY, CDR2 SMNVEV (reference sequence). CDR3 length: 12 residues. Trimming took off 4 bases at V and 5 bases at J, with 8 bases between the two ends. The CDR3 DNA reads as TGTGCCAGCAGTTCAGGGAGGACTGAAGCTTTCTTT. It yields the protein CASSSGRTEAFF.

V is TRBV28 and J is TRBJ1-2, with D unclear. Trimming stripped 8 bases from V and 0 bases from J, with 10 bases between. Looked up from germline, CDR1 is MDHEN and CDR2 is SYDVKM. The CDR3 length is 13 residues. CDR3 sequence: CASGWPSNYGYTF. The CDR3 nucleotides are TGTGCCAGCGGCTGGCCTTCTAACTATGGCTACACCTTC.

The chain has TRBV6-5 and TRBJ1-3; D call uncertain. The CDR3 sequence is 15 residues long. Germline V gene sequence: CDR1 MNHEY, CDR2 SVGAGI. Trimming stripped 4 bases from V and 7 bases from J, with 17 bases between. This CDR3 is CASSSLGGLVNTIYF. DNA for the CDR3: TGTGCCAGCAGTTCCTTGGGAGGGCTGGTGAACACCATATATTTT.

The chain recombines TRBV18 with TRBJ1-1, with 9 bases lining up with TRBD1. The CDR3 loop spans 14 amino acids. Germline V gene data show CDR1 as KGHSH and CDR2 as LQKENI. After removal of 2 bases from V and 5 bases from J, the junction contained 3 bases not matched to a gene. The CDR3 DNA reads TGTGCCAGCTCACCAAACAGGGGGCAAACTGAAGCTTTCTTT. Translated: CASSPNRGQTEAFF.